This T cell receptor (beta chain) was recorded in a study of T cells expressing NK-cell markers. TCRdb derives one entry per CDR3 protein from the 5' RACE reads, leaving out DNA. Recorded here are roughly 180,000 distinct CDR3 sequences; the top ten clones represent around a sixth. In germline, CDR1 is MDHEN, CDR2 SYDVKM. The CDR3 covers 21 residues. Sequenced: blood T cells: a sorted CD56 or NKG2C T cell subset, CD4+ or CD8+ T cells, or bulk PBMC T cells (not recorded which). The origin of this receptor is a woman aged 18 to 75 in good health. The J gene is TRBJ2-5, the V gene TRBV28; the TCRdb D gene call, TRBD2, has no DNA to confirm it. This chain's CDR3 is CASSFRRQHLGGDSYQETQYF.